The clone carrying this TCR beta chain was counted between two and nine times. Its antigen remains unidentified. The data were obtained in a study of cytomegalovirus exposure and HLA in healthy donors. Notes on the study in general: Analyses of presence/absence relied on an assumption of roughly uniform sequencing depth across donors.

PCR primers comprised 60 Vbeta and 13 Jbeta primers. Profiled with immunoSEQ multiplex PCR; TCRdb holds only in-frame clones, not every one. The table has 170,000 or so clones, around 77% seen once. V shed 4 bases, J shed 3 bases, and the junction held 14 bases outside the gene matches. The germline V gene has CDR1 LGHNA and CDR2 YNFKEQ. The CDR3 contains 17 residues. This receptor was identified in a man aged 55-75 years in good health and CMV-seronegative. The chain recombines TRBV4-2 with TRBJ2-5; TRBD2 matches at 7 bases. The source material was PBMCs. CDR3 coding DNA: TGTGCCAGCAGCCCTGGAGGGCGGGAGAGTTTAAAAGAGACCCAGTACTTC. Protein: CASSPGGRESLKETQYF.